The 20 T cell receptor beta chains below were found in one sample sequenced in a study of pediatric ulcerative colitis. The method was immunoSEQ multiplex PCR; TCRdb's version includes in-frame clones alone and lacks a portion of them. This sample has several thousand clones, with 80% to 90% found just once. Sample: blood. The receptors stem from a boy between 10 and 17 years old with mild ulcerative colitis.

This chain links TRBV5-4 with TRBJ2-1; D ambiguous. CDR3 length equals 16 residues. The V end lost 3 bases, the J end lost 0 bases, and 13 bases lay between the germline ends. Germline CDR1 is SGHNT and CDR2 is YYREEE (reference sequence). The DNA of the CDR3 is TGTGCCAGCAGCTCCGTTAACCCAGGCTCCTACAATGAGCAGTTCTTC. Translating it yields CASSSVNPGSYNEQFF.

The chain recombines TRBV10-1 with TRBJ2-3; D tentatively reads TRBD1 or TRBD2 (6 bases each). Deletions cut 2 bases from V and 5 bases from J, with 14 bases between. The CDR3 length is 15 residues. CDR1 and CDR2 from the germline V gene are WNHNN and SYGVQD (reference sequence). CDR3: CASSEMRGVEDTQYF. CDR3 DNA: TGCGCCAGCAGTGAGATGAGGGGGGTAGAAGATACGCAGTATTTT.

Comment on this clone: One end of the junction does not line up with germline, which may come from a read error. J is TRBJ1-6 and V is TRBV7-7; tentatively, D is TRBD1 (5 bases). The CDR3 length is 17 residues. Germline values: CDR1 SSHAT, CDR2 FNYEAQ (reference sequence). This chain's CDR3 is CASSLEQGPYPSSPLHF. In nucleotides, the CDR3 is TGTGCTAGCAGCTTAGAGCAGGGTCCCTATCCGTCCTCACCCCTCCACTTT.

This clone was counted a few times. The J gene is TRBJ1-1, the V gene TRBV27; tentative D call: TRBD1 (5 bases). Trimming pared 4 bases from V and 3 bases from J, leaving 12 bases between. Per germline, CDR1 MNHEY and CDR2 SMNVEV (reference sequence). The CDR3 spans 14 residues. The CDR3 sequence: CASSSPGQHTEAFF. CDR3 bases: TGTGCCAGCAGTTCCCCGGGGCAGCACACTGAAGCTTTCTTT.

The chain couples TRBV7-3 to TRBJ2-3; 14 nucleotides align to TRBD2. CDR3 length: 16 residues. Looked up from germline, CDR1 is SGHTA and CDR2 is FQGTGA. Trimming removed 5 bases from V and 10 bases from J; junction bases left unmatched: 11. The DNA for the CDR3 is TGTGCCAGCAGCACCGGGACTAGCGGGAGCCCCTATGCGCAGTATTTT. Translation gives CASSTGTSGSPYAQYF.

The V gene is TRBV28, the J gene TRBJ2-4; D unclear. Trimming cost V 5 bases and J 5 bases, with 16 bases left between them. Looked up from germline, CDR1 is MDHEN and CDR2 is SYDVKM. This CDR3 contains 15 residues. The CDR3 sequence is CASSPVDSPQNIQYF. The CDR3 DNA sequence: TGTGCCAGCAGTCCGGTCGATTCCCCCCAAAACATTCAGTACTTC.

The V gene is TRBV5-1, the J gene TRBJ2-7, with TRBD1 identical over 10 bases. This CDR3 is 14 amino acids long. With 4 bases clipped from V and 6 bases from J, the junction kept 7 bases outside the gene matches. The germline V gene has CDR1 SGHRS and CDR2 YFSETQ. The CDR3 nucleotides read TGCGCCAGCAGCACAACCGGGACAGGGGCCGAGCAGTACTTC. It translates to CASSTTGTGAEQYF.

This chain uses TRBV27 with TRBJ2-1; 8 bases match TRBD2. CDR1 and CDR2 from the germline V gene are MNHEY and SMNVEV (reference sequence). The J segment lost 2 bases and the V segment lost 2 bases, leaving 8 bases of the junction unmatched. This CDR3 comprises 17 residues. In DNA, the CDR3 is TGTGCCAGCAGTTTAAGTTCGGGAGGGCTTACCTACAATGAGCAGTTCTTC. This encodes CASSLSSGGLTYNEQFF.

V gene TRBV6-1 combines with J gene TRBJ1-2, with D hard to call. V was trimmed by 0 bases and J by 2 bases, leaving 7 bases between them. The length of the CDR3 is 14 residues. In germline, CDR1 is MNHNS, CDR2 SASEGT. CDR3 protein: CASSEAGRNYGYTF. The CDR3 DNA sequence: TGTGCCAGCAGTGAAGCGGGAAGGAACTATGGCTACACCTTC.

This chain links TRBV5-1 with TRBJ2-2, with 7 bases that match TRBD1. V lost 0 bases to trimming and J lost 4 bases; unmatched junction nucleotides: 3. Germline V lookup: CDR1 SGHRS, CDR2 YFSETQ. This CDR3 has 15 amino acids. This CDR3 reads CASSLEGQSTGELFF. CDR3 sequence (DNA): TGCGCCAGCAGCTTGGAGGGACAGTCCACCGGGGAGCTGTTTTTT.

The CDR3 nucleotides are TGTGCCAGTAGTATAGTTCGGTACAATGAGCAGTTCTTC. Its translation is CASSIVRYNEQFF. V is TRBV19 and J is TRBJ2-1, with no clear D. CDR1 and CDR2 (germline): LNHDA, SQIVND (reference sequence). V lost 1 base and J lost 4, with 5 bases in between. This CDR3 region has 13 residues.

This clone was recorded a few times. This rearrangement joins TRBV6-1 to TRBJ2-7, with 9 bases fitting TRBD1. The CDR3 contains 14 residues. Germline V gene lookup returns CDR1 MNHNS and CDR2 SASEGT. Trimming removed 3 bases from V and 4 bases from J; junction bases left unmatched: 4. CDR3 region: CASSDRDREYEQYF. CDR3 DNA sequence: TGTGCCAGCAGTGACCGGGACAGGGAATACGAGCAGTACTTC.

The rearrangement joins TRBV28 to TRBJ2-6; tentative D call: TRBD1 (6 bases). Trimming took 6 bases from V and 0 from J, leaving 12 bases between them. CDR3 length: 16 amino acids. Germline CDR1 is MDHEN and CDR2 is SYDVKM. CDR3 nucleotides: TGTGCCAGCAGCCGACAGGCCCTCTCTGGGGCCAACGTCCTGACTTTC. Amino acids: CASSRQALSGANVLTF.

This chain uses TRBV5-6 with TRBJ2-5, with a tentative D call TRBD2 (6 bases). The CDR3 is made up of 13 amino acids. V was clipped by 4 bases and J by 3 bases, with 10 bases between them. From germline, CDR1 is SGHDT and CDR2 YYEEEE. CDR3 region: CASSGGTEETQYF. The CDR3 nucleotides read TGTGCCAGCAGCGGCGGGACGGAAGAGACCCAGTACTTC.

This clone turned up a few times. The rearrangement links TRBV20-1 to TRBJ1-1; TRBD1 matches at 9 bases. From germline, CDR1 is DFQATT and CDR2 SNEGSKA (reference sequence). With V trimmed by 3 bases and J by 8 bases, 1 base remained unmatched. The CDR3 has 11 amino acids. The CDR3 DNA follows: TGCAGTGCTAGTGGACAGGGGGAAGCTTTCTTT. Translated, it gives CSASGQGEAFF.

The V gene is TRBV18, the J gene TRBJ2-7, with TRBD1 matching 7 bases. The CDR3 loop spans 16 amino acids. Trimming cost V 8 bases and J 0 bases; bases outside gene matches: 13. Germline values: CDR1 KGHSH, CDR2 LQKENI. The CDR3 here is CASPLSQGSVSYEQYF. For the CDR3, the DNA is TGTGCCAGCCCACTATCACAGGGGTCCGTCTCCTACGAGCAGTACTTC.

The gene calls are TRBV6-1 and TRBJ2-7; a weak D match, TRBD1 (5 bases). The germline V gene encodes CDR1 MNHNS and CDR2 SASEGT. The CDR3 is 12 residues long. V dropped 1 base and J dropped 8 bases, with 9 bases sitting between them. The CDR3 DNA reads TGTGCCAGCAGTGAAGGCAGGGCAAAGCAGTACTTC. It codes for CASSEGRAKQYF.

This clone came up a few times. The CDR3 sequence: CASIGLAGDNEQYF. Written as DNA, the CDR3 is TGTGCCAGCATAGGACTAGCGGGAGACAACGAGCAGTACTTC. The chain employs TRBV2 and TRBJ2-7; 13 bases agree with TRBD2. The CDR3 is 14 amino acids. Germline assignment: CDR1 SNHLY and CDR2 FYNNEI. Trimming at V came to 7 bases and at J to 5 bases, leaving 5 bases not matched to a gene.

The CDR3 region has the DNA TGTGCCAGTAACTTCGGGAGAGGCTACAATGAGCAGTTCTTC. This translates into CASNFGRGYNEQFF. The gene calls are TRBV19 and TRBJ2-1; a possible D gene is TRBD2 (6 bases). Germline CDR1 and CDR2: LNHDA and SQIVND (reference sequence). The V end lost 7 bases, the J end lost 3 bases, and 13 bases lay between the germline ends. The CDR3 spans 14 residues.

The chain combines TRBV7-9 with TRBJ1-1; D gene uncertain. Trimming took 5 bases from V and 9 from J, leaving 16 bases between them. This CDR3 has 13 amino acids. The germline V gene encodes CDR1 SEHNR and CDR2 FQNEAQ (reference sequence). The DNA for the CDR3 is TGTGCCAGCAGCCCGAACTCCCAATCTCAAGCTTTCTTT. This translates into CASSPNSQSQAFF.